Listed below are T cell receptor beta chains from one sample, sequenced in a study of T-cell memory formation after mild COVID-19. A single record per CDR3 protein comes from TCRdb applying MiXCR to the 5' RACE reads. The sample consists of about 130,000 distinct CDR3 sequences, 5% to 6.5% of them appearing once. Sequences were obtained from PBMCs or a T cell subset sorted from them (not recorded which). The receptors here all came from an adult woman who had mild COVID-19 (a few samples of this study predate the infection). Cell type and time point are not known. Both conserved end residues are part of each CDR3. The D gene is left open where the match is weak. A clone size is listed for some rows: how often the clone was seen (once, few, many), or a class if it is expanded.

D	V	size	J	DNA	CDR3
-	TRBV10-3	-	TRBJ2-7	TGTGCCATCAGTGCCGGGACGGAGAGTTACGAGCAGTACTTC	CAISAGTESYEQYF
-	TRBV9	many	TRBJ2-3	TGTGCCAGCAGCGTGAGGACAACAGATACGCAGTATTTT	CASSVRTTDTQYF
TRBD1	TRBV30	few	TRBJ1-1	TGTGCCTGGAGGCGACAGGGCGTGGGGAGAATGAACACTGAAGCTTTCTTT	CAWRRQGVGRMNTEAFF
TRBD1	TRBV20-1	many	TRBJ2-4	TGCAGTGCTCTTCGGACAGGGCGTGGAAACATTCAGTACTTC	CSALRTGRGNIQYF
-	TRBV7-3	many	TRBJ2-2	TGTGCCAGCAGCTTGACCGCCGGGACCTACACCGGGGAGCTGTTTTTT	CASSLTAGTYTGELFF
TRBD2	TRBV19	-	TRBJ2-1	TGTGCCAGTAGCTGGACTAGCGACTACAATGAGCAGTTCTTC	CASSWTSDYNEQFF
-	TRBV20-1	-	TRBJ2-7	TGCAGTGCCCCCTCCAGGTTAGGCGGTTACGAGCAGTACTTC	CSAPSRLGGYEQYF
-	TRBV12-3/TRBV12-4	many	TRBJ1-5	TGTGCCAGCAGTTTAGGTGGCTTGAGGGGGATCGGCAATCAGCCCCAGCATTTT	CASSLGGLRGIGNQPQHF
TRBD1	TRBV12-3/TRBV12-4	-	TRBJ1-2	TGTGCCAGCAGTTTAAGACCGGGACAGCGTTTGGGCTACACCTTC	CASSLRPGQRLGYTF
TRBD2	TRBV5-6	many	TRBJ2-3	TGTGCCAGCAGCTTGGAGCGGGGGTGGGCAGATACGCAGTATTTT	CASSLERGWADTQYF
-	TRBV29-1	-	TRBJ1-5	TGCAGCGGGGAATACAGCAATCAGCCCCAGCATTTT	CSGEYSNQPQHF
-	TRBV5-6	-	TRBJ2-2	TGTGCCAGCAGCTTGTTACAACTAAACACCGGGGAGCTGTTTTTT	CASSLLQLNTGELFF
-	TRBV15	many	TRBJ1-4	TGTGCCACCAGAGACGGCGGACTAACTAATGAAAAACTGTTTTTT	CATRDGGLTNEKLFF
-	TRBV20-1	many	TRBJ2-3	TGCAGTGCTAGCCCCCTGGGGATTTCTAGCACAGATACGCAGTATTTT	CSASPLGISSTDTQYF
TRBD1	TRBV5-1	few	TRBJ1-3	TGCGCCAGCAGCTTACAGGGGTCCAACTCTGGAAACACCATATATTTT	CASSLQGSNSGNTIYF
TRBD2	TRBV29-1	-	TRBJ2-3	TGCAGCGTAACTAGCGGGGATGTCACAGATACGCAGTATTTT	CSVTSGDVTDTQYF
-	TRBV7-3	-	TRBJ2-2	TGTGCCAGCAGCTTAGGGTTTGGGTACACCGGGGAGCTGTTTTTT	CASSLGFGYTGELFF
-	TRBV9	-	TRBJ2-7	TGTGCCAGCAGCGTATCCAGCACCTACGAGCAGTACTTC	CASSVSSTYEQYF